Listed here is a single T cell receptor beta chain. The antigen remains unidentified. The CDR3 is 12 residues long. The ends were cut back, 4 bases at V and 4 bases at J, with 5 bases in the middle. Germline CDR1 reads SNHLY; CDR2 reads FYNNEI. The data are from a study of cytomegalovirus exposure and HLA in healthy donors. These donors, healthy bone marrow donors, were studied. Notes on the study in general: Highly shared variants forming one cluster were likely a sequencing artifact. Accounts indicate the classifier identified cytomegalovirus status with strong specificity and sensitivity.

PCR employed 60 Vbeta and 13 Jbeta primers. Sequencing was performed with immunoSEQ multiplex PCR; in TCRdb, only in-frame clones are kept and a portion is missing. This sample has about 80,000 clones, with less than 80% found just once. V usage is TRBV2 and J usage is TRBJ1-3; D not resolved. The clonotype originates from a human donor in good health. Sequenced sample: PBMCs. The CDR3 DNA follows: TGTGCCAGCAGTGGAGTCGGAAACACCATATATTTT. It yields the protein CASSGVGNTIYF. The full variable domain, in which reference TRBV2 and TRBJ1-3 provide the parts outside the CDR3, is EPEVTQTPSHQVTQMGQEVILRCVPISNHLYFYWYRQILGQKVEFLVSFYNNEISEKSEIFDDQFSVERPDGSNFTLKIRSTKLEDSAMYFCASSGVGNTIYFGEGSWLTVV.